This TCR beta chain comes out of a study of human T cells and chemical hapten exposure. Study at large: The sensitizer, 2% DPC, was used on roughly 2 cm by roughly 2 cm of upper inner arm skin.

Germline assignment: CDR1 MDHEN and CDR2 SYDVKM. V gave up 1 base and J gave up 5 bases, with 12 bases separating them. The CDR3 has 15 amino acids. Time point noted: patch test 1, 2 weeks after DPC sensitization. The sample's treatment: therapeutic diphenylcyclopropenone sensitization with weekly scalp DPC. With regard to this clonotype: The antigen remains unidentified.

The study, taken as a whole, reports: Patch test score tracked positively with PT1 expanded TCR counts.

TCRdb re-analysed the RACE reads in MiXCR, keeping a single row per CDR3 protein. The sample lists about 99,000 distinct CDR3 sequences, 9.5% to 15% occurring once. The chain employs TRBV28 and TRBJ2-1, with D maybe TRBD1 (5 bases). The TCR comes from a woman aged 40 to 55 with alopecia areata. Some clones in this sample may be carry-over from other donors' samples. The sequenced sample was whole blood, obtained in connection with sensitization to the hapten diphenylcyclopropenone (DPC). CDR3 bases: TGTGCCAGCAGTTTATTTGGGCAGGGTCACAATGAGCAGTTCTTC. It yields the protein CASSLFGQGHNEQFF.